These T cell receptor beta chains were read from a single sample in a study of PD-1 blockade in classical Hodgkin lymphoma. Method: immunoSEQ multiplex PCR; TCRdb's copy keeps in-frame clones and lacks some. The table shows over 70,000 clones, with 89% occurring only once. Sequencing was performed on peripheral blood mononuclear cells (PBMCs), taken at baseline. Receptors were obtained from a human donor with classical Hodgkin lymphoma. The conserved cysteine and the conserved F or W are not part of the CDR3 here.

V	J	CDR3
TRBV30	TRBJ2-3	AGNNRGRTDTQY
TRBV4-3	TRBJ2-4	ASSQGGTVVNIQY
TRBV4-1	TRBJ2-2	ASSLSLGTGELF
TRBV15	TRBJ2-7	ATRLGGSYEQY
TRBV2	TRBJ2-3	ASSLGTSGRLDTQY
TRBV27	TRBJ1-2	ASSPRTGGREGYT
TRBV9	TRBJ1-1	ASSVGWTEAF
TRBV4-2	TRBJ2-7	ASSQGLAGAEQY
TRBV7-2	TRBJ1-5	ASSSYNQPQH
TRBV5-1	TRBJ2-3	ASSLGTSGKLTDTQY
TRBV30	TRBJ2-3	AWRPGQSSTDTQY
TRBV27	TRBJ2-3	ASSSWDQRYTDTQY
TRBV19	TRBJ2-1	ASSVRDGEQF
TRBV7-8	TRBJ2-2	ASSTDRGHTGELF
TRBV19	TRBJ2-1	ASSIPPYNEQF
TRBV20-1	TRBJ2-4	SAHPGRD
TRBV7-6	TRBJ2-3	ASSLGQNRPTDTQY
TRBV4-2	TRBJ1-1	ASSPVPRGVGTEAF
TRBV7-9	TRBJ2-4	ASSIQGKNIQY
TRBV13	TRBJ2-1	ASNLAIAGYNEQF
TRBV19	TRBJ1-2	ASIPDITSYGYT
TRBV27	TRBJ2-7	ASSYQGQGSYEQY
TRBV19	TRBJ2-3	ASSRGPQTNLGGPDTQY
TRBV19	TRBJ1-5	ASSIGQYSNQPQH
TRBV29-1	TRBJ1-2	SATEGAGYGYT
TRBV15	TRBJ2-3	ATSQGLAGDTQY
TRBV7-9	TRBJ2-5	ASSPGGGGRETQY
TRBV18	TRBJ2-5	ASSLVETQY
TRBV30	TRBJ2-7	AWSVSEQY